This is a list of T cell receptor beta chains from one sample in a study of identical twins. One entry per CDR3 protein, called by TCRdb with MiXCR from the 5' RACE reads. The table lists fewer than 350,000 distinct CDR3 sequences, 6.5% to 9.5% of them singletons. The sample also formed part of further work on yellow fever vaccine responses in identical twins.

Sequenced material: memory (CD45RO+) T cells sorted from blood. The origin of the receptors is a woman between 18 and 30 years old in good health. Both conserved end residues are part of each CDR3. D genes are given only for firm matches. Only some rows state a clone size, as once, few, many or a class for expanded clones.

D gene: .
clone size: few
V gene: TRBV6-1
J gene: TRBJ2-5
CDR3 protein: CASSRNGQQETQYF
CDR3 DNA: TGTGCCAGCAGCCGAAACGGACAACAAGAGACCCAGTACTTC

D gene: .
clone size: .
V gene: TRBV29-1
J gene: TRBJ2-3
CDR3 protein: CSAKTGAFTDTQYF
CDR3 DNA: TGCAGCGCGAAGACCGGCGCCTTCACAGATACGCAGTATTTT

D gene: TRBD2
clone size: once
V gene: TRBV18
J gene: TRBJ2-3
CDR3 protein: CPSSPIAGGTDTQYF
CDR3 DNA: TGTCCCAGCTCACCTATAGCGGGGGGCACAGATACGCAGTATTTT

D gene: .
clone size: many
V gene: TRBV12-3/TRBV12-4
J gene: TRBJ1-1
CDR3 protein: CASSLLRGSGYTEAFF
CDR3 DNA: TGTGCCAGCAGTTTACTGAGGGGTTCCGGCTACACTGAAGCTTTCTTT

D gene: TRBD2
clone size: few
V gene: TRBV5-6
J gene: TRBJ2-5
CDR3 protein: CASSLDGTRKETQYF
CDR3 DNA: TGTGCCAGCAGCTTGGATGGGACTAGAAAAGAGACCCAGTACTTC

D gene: TRBD2
clone size: many
V gene: TRBV5-6
J gene: TRBJ2-2
CDR3 protein: CASKWGTTNTGELFF
CDR3 DNA: TGTGCCAGCAAATGGGGGACTACGAACACCGGGGAGCTGTTTTTT

D gene: TRBD1
clone size: few
V gene: TRBV27
J gene: TRBJ2-5
CDR3 protein: CASSFRQGASETQYF
CDR3 DNA: TGTGCCAGCAGTTTTCGACAGGGGGCTAGCGAGACCCAGTACTTC

D gene: .
clone size: many
V gene: TRBV12-3/TRBV12-4
J gene: TRBJ1-1
CDR3 protein: CASSLFGNTEAFF
CDR3 DNA: TGTGCCAGCAGTTTATTCGGTAACACTGAAGCTTTCTTT

D gene: .
clone size: many
V gene: TRBV6-1
J gene: TRBJ1-5
CDR3 protein: CALGGQGPESKPQHF
CDR3 DNA: TGTGCCTTGGGGGGCCAGGGCCCCGAAAGTAAGCCCCAGCATTTT

D gene: .
clone size: many
V gene: TRBV10-3
J gene: TRBJ2-2
CDR3 protein: CAIRGGANTGELFF
CDR3 DNA: TGTGCCATCAGGGGGGGAGCGAACACCGGGGAGCTGTTTTTT

D gene: .
clone size: .
V gene: TRBV10-3
J gene: TRBJ2-1
CDR3 protein: CAISVAVPQGEQFF
CDR3 DNA: TGTGCCATCAGTGTCGCTGTGCCCCAGGGTGAGCAGTTCTTC

D gene: TRBD1
clone size: few
V gene: TRBV6-1
J gene: TRBJ2-7
CDR3 protein: CASSESGTGSYEQYF
CDR3 DNA: TGTGCCAGCAGTGAATCCGGGACAGGGAGCTACGAGCAGTACTTC

D gene: .
clone size: .
V gene: TRBV11-3
J gene: TRBJ2-3
CDR3 protein: CASSRDFSTDTQYF
CDR3 DNA: TGTGCCAGCAGTCGGGACTTTAGCACAGATACGCAGTATTTT

D gene: .
clone size: .
V gene: TRBV3-1
J gene: TRBJ2-2
CDR3 protein: CASSQVDLSRELFF
CDR3 DNA: TGTGCCAGCAGCCAAGTGGACCTATCCCGGGAGCTGTTTTTT

D gene: .
clone size: .
V gene: TRBV30
J gene: TRBJ2-2
CDR3 protein: CARERNTGELFF
CDR3 DNA: TGTGCCCGAGAGAGGAACACCGGGGAGCTGTTTTTT

D gene: .
clone size: few
V gene: TRBV28
J gene: TRBJ1-2
CDR3 protein: CASRSNSAGYGYTF
CDR3 DNA: TGTGCCAGCAGGTCTAACAGCGCTGGGTATGGCTACACCTTC

D gene: TRBD1
clone size: .
V gene: TRBV6-2/TRBV6-3
J gene: TRBJ2-3
CDR3 protein: CASSQDRDITDTQYF
CDR3 DNA: TGTGCCAGCAGTCAGGACAGGGATATCACAGATACGCAGTATTTT

D gene: .
clone size: .
V gene: TRBV29-1
J gene: TRBJ2-1
CDR3 protein: CSTWDPRGNEQFF
CDR3 DNA: TGCAGCACCTGGGACCCGAGGGGCAATGAGCAGTTCTTC

D gene: .
clone size: .
V gene: TRBV6-1
J gene: TRBJ1-1
CDR3 protein: CASSEGHPTEAFF
CDR3 DNA: TGTGCCAGCAGTGAGGGGCACCCCACTGAAGCTTTCTTT

D gene: TRBD1
clone size: few
V gene: TRBV20-1
J gene: TRBJ2-3
CDR3 protein: CSVQDRGRGDTQYF
CDR3 DNA: TGCAGTGTTCAGGACAGGGGTCGTGGGGATACGCAGTATTTT